This T cell receptor beta chain appears in the sequencing data of a study of T cell changes during pregnancy in multiple sclerosis. Germline loops: CDR1 SGHRS, CDR2 YFSETQ. The CDR3 has 16 amino acids. The V segment lost 3 bases and the J segment 8 bases; nucleotides outside the gene matches: 6. This table comes from immunoSEQ multiplex PCR, and its TCRdb copy is limited to in-frame clones, with some not included. The table has around 42,000 clones, over 80% seen once. The clonotype comes from a female donor with multiple sclerosis, enrolled in a pregnancy study. The source was CD4+ T cells from peripheral blood mononuclear cells, collected before pregnancy. The chain has TRBV5-1 and TRBJ1-6, with 12 bases fitting TRBD1. CDR3 sequence (DNA): TGCGCCAGCAGCTCCGGGACAGGGGGCGATTATTCACCCCTCCACTTT. As protein: CASSSGTGGDYSPLHF.